Here is one TCR beta chain with its context. There are 15 residues in the CDR3. The trim removed 2 bases at V and 3 bases at J, leaving 4 bases unmatched. CDR1 is MNHEY and CDR2 is SVGAGI in the germline V gene. Data came from immunoSEQ multiplex PCR; TCRdb stores just in-frame clones and leaves some out. The sample contains fewer than 75,000 clones, around 92% of which appear only once. These data come from a study of blood T cell repertoires in COVID-19. Study-wide background: Samples representing acute and convalescent COVID-19 were sourced from the United States, Italy and Spain. The analysed material was cDNA or gDNA that came from T cells, B-cell-depleted T cells, or PBMCs.

This sequence joins TRBV6-5 and TRBJ1-2; 9 nucleotides align to TRBD1. Sequencing used peripheral blood. This receptor was taken from a man in his fifties or sixties with acute or convalescent COVID-19. The DNA for the CDR3 is TGTGCCAGCAGTTACCCGACAGGGGGTGACTATGGCTACACCTTC. This sequence encodes CASSYPTGGDYGYTF.